The entry that follows covers one T cell receptor beta chain sequence. What it recognizes is unknown. The junction does not match germline at one end; this may be a read error. The entry originates in a study of graft-versus-host responses after intestinal transplantation. About the research overall: The study gave all recipients anti-thymocyte globulin induction, then tacrolimus and steroids for roughly 3 years.

The assay was immunoSEQ multiplex PCR, and TCRdb's table has in-frame clones only and misses some. The sample yields under 100,000 clones, about 95% seen once. Germline lookup yields CDR1 SGHTA and CDR2 FQGNSA. The CDR3 length is 17 residues. Findings of the study overall: Recipient marrow harbored GvH clones, some of which surfaced first in ileum or blood.

Sequencing was performed on unstimulated CD4+ T cells sorted from spleen or lymph node cells, taken before transplant. The rearrangement links TRBV7-2 to TRBJ2-1, with D perhaps matching TRBD2 (5 bases). The sequence came from a human donor who was the organ donor for an intestinal transplant. The CDR3 sequence is CASSLAPGTWSYNEQFF. The CDR3 nucleotides read TGTGCCAGCAGCCTAGCCCCGGGAACTTGGTCCTACAATGAGCAGTTCTTC.